These T cell receptor beta chains were read from a single sample in a study of OX40 agonist ivuxolimab in advanced cancers. Sequenced by immunoSEQ multiplex PCR; TCRdb stores in-frame clones only, minus some. The data hold around 26,000 clones, with 70% to 90% observed a single time. Sequenced here: CD4+ or CD8+ T cells sorted from blood, sampled in a trial of the OX40 agonist ivuxolimab. The origin of the receptors is an adult with an advanced solid tumor such as melanoma, head and neck, liver or kidney cancer. The CDR3 runs from the conserved cysteine through the conserved F or W. A D gene is named only where the DNA matches it firmly. Size is omitted from some rows. Given values are once, few, many or a class for expanded clones.

CDR3aa	CDR3nt	v_gene	j_gene	d_gene	abundance
CASSPGTGSTDTQYF	TGTGCCAGCAGTCCCGGGACAGGAAGCACAGATACGCAGTATTTT	TRBV9	TRBJ2-3	TRBD1	-
CAWSVRYEQYF	TGTGCCTGGAGTGTAAGGTACGAGCAGTACTTC	TRBV30	TRBJ2-7	-	-
CASSPGQSSYNEQFF	TGTGCCAGTAGCCCGGGACAGAGCTCCTACAATGAGCAGTTCTTC	TRBV19	TRBJ2-1	TRBD1	-
CASSPPGGDEQFF	TGTGCCAGCTCACCACCGGGGGGTGATGAGCAGTTCTTC	TRBV18	TRBJ2-1	-	-
CASTHTGYQETQYF	TGCGCCAGCACCCACACAGGGTACCAAGAGACCCAGTACTTC	TRBV10-2	TRBJ2-5	-	few
CASSPLNTEAFF	TGTGCCAGCAGCCCCCTTAACACTGAAGCTTTCTTT	TRBV6-6	TRBJ1-1	-	-
CASSPIGTSGSNEQFF	TGCGCCAGCAGCCCCATAGGGACTAGCGGGAGTAATGAGCAGTTCTTC	TRBV4-1	TRBJ2-1	TRBD2	-
CASSYDVTYEQYF	TGTGCCAGCAGCTATGACGTTACCTACGAGCAGTACTTC	TRBV27	TRBJ2-7	-	-
CASSPGGSYEQYF	TGTGCCAGCAGCCCCGGGGGCTCCTACGAGCAGTACTTC	TRBV7-6	TRBJ2-7	-	-
CASSFLLGTGELFF	TGTGCCAGCAGCTTCCTGCTAGGCACCGGGGAGCTGTTTTTT	TRBV7-9	TRBJ2-2	-	-
CASSIARGLDQPQHF	TGTGCCAGTAGTATTGCCAGGGGATTGGATCAGCCCCAGCATTTT	TRBV19	TRBJ1-5	-	-
CASKSSNEQFF	TGTGCCAGCAAATCAAGCAATGAGCAGTTCTTC	TRBV27	TRBJ2-1	-	-
CASSLTGYEQYF	TGCGCCAGCAGCTTAACGGGTTACGAGCAGTACTTC	TRBV5-1	TRBJ2-7	-	-
CASSSDTSRRNEQFF	TGTGCCAGCAGTTCCGACACCTCCAGAAGAAATGAGCAGTTCTTC	TRBV28	TRBJ2-1	-	-
CASSSGSLSNEQFF	TGTGCCAGTTCGAGCGGGAGCTTGTCAAATGAGCAGTTCTTC	TRBV19	TRBJ2-1	TRBD2	-
CASYWGMDRGRTEAFF	TGTGCCAGCTATTGGGGTATGGACAGGGGGCGTACTGAAGCTTTCTTT	TRBV2	TRBJ1-1	TRBD1	-
CASSLGPSSYEQYF	TGTGCCAGCAGCTTAGGGCCGAGCTCCTACGAGCAGTACTTC	TRBV7-6	TRBJ2-7	-	medium-sized
CAISEPFYNEQFF	TGTGCCATCAGTGAGCCGTTTTACAATGAGCAGTTCTTC	TRBV10-3	TRBJ2-1	-	-
CASIGTGSGNTIYF	TGTGCCAGCATTGGTACAGGGTCTGGAAACACCATATATTTT	TRBV2	TRBJ1-3	-	-
CASSQDLGTSRDTQYF	TGCGCCAGCAGCCAAGATTTGGGGACTAGTAGAGATACGCAGTATTTT	TRBV4-3	TRBJ2-3	TRBD2	-
CASSLLTSGAHTGELFF	TGCGCCAGCAGCCTACTGACTAGCGGGGCCCACACCGGGGAGCTGTTTTTT	TRBV4-1	TRBJ2-2	TRBD2	-
CSVFLKGKLFF	TGCAGCGTTTTTTTGAAGGGAAAACTGTTTTTT	TRBV29-1	TRBJ1-4	-	-
CASSSSGGTYGYTF	TGTGCCAGCAGCTCCTCAGGAGGGACCTACGGCTACACCTTC	TRBV7-2	TRBJ1-2	-	-
CAWSERASGRAEDEQFF	TGTGCCTGGAGTGAAAGGGCTAGCGGGAGGGCCGAGGATGAGCAGTTCTTC	TRBV30	TRBJ2-1	TRBD2	-
CASSLNTEAFF	TGTGCCAGTAGTCTGAACACTGAAGCTTTCTTT	TRBV19	TRBJ1-1	-	-
CASSFSLAGQNEQFF	TGTGCCAGCAGCTTTTCCCTAGCGGGGCAGAATGAGCAGTTCTTC	TRBV13	TRBJ2-1	TRBD2	-
CASSAAGDPSYEQYF	TGTGCCAGCAGCGCCGCGGGGGACCCTTCCTACGAGCAGTACTTC	TRBV5-6	TRBJ2-7	TRBD2	-
CASMTTPPNIQYF	TGTGCCAGCATGACAACTCCCCCCAACATTCAGTACTTC	TRBV28	TRBJ2-4	-	-
CSVESAGTNTGELFF	TGCAGCGTTGAATCGGCGGGAACGAACACCGGGGAGCTGTTTTTT	TRBV29-1	TRBJ2-2	-	-
CASSLGTAHNEQFF	TGTGCCAGCAGTCTCGGGACCGCTCACAATGAGCAGTTCTTC	TRBV27	TRBJ2-1	-	-
CASRYTAQTYNEQFF	TGTGCCAGCAGATATACGGCCCAGACATACAATGAGCAGTTCTTC	TRBV5-6	TRBJ2-1	-	-
CSVVLSSYNEQFF	TGCAGCGTTGTTCTGAGCTCCTACAATGAGCAGTTCTTC	TRBV29-1	TRBJ2-1	-	-
CASSVGTGREQYF	TGTGCCAGCAGCGTGGGGACAGGGAGAGAGCAGTACTTC	TRBV5-4	TRBJ2-7	TRBD1	-
CASSPGYNTGELFF	TGTGCCAGCAGCCCAGGGTACAACACCGGGGAGCTGTTTTTT	TRBV11-2	TRBJ2-2	-	-
CASSLGGNQETQYF	TGTGCCAGCAGCTTAGGGGGGAACCAAGAGACCCAGTACTTC	TRBV7-9	TRBJ2-5	-	once
CASSVIAGGSYNEQFF	TGTGCCAGCAGTGTTATAGCGGGAGGCTCCTACAATGAGCAGTTCTTC	TRBV6-4	TRBJ2-1	TRBD2	-
CASRGLTYEQYF	TGTGCCAGCCGGGGGCTAACCTACGAGCAGTACTTC	TRBV5-6	TRBJ2-7	-	-
CASSPQARQGDTGELFF	TGTGCCAGCTCACCACAGGCGCGACAGGGGGACACCGGGGAGCTGTTTTTT	TRBV18	TRBJ2-2	TRBD1	-
CASSPLPYYEQYF	TGTGCCAGCAGTCCGCTTCCCTACTACGAGCAGTACTTC	TRBV6-5	TRBJ2-7	-	few
CASSFWGDTEAFF	TGTGCCAGCAGCTTTTGGGGGGACACTGAAGCTTTCTTT	TRBV5-4	TRBJ1-1	-	-
CASSVSGGASYEQYF	TGTGCCAGCAGCGTTAGCGGGGGTGCTTCTTACGAGCAGTACTTC	TRBV9	TRBJ2-7	TRBD2	-
CASSEFPLRQGGYGELFF	TGTGCCAGCAGTGAATTCCCCCTTCGACAGGGGGGCTACGGGGAGCTGTTTTTT	TRBV25-1	TRBJ2-2	TRBD1	-
CASSLWLGTGELFF	TGTGCCAGCAGTTTATGGTTGGGGACCGGGGAGCTGTTTTTT	TRBV28	TRBJ2-2	-	-
CASSPTQTLTDTQYF	TGTGCCAGTAGTCCAACACAGACCCTCACAGATACGCAGTATTTT	TRBV19	TRBJ2-3	-	-
CASSLGAGGYNEQFF	TGTGCCAGCAGTTTAGGAGCGGGAGGTTACAATGAGCAGTTCTTC	TRBV27	TRBJ2-1	TRBD2	-
CASSDRLAGRADTQYF	TGTGCCAGCAGCGACCGACTAGCGGGGAGAGCAGATACGCAGTATTTT	TRBV9	TRBJ2-3	TRBD2	-
CASSSHHTRDTGQFF	TGTGCCAGCAGTTCGCATCACACTAGAGACACGGGGCAGTTCTTC	TRBV6-5	TRBJ2-1	-	-
CASSASRVGAPLHF	TGTGCCAGCAGCGCCTCCAGGGTAGGGGCACCCCTCCACTTT	TRBV9	TRBJ1-6	-	-
CASSIGGVVNEQFF	TGTGCCAGTAGTATTGGGGGAGTAGTCAATGAGCAGTTCTTC	TRBV19	TRBJ2-1	-	once
CASSQDPGGALTSNTEAFF	TGTGCCAGCAGCCAAGATCCGGGGGGGGCCCTTACGAGTAACACTGAAGCTTTCTTT	TRBV4-2	TRBJ1-1	-	-
CASSTGVGEQYF	TGTGCCAGCAGTACGGGTGTGGGGGAGCAGTACTTC	TRBV27	TRBJ2-7	-	few
CASMGMSETQYF	TGCGCCAGCATGGGAATGTCAGAGACCCAGTACTTC	TRBV4-1	TRBJ2-5	-	medium-sized
CASSSGAGELFF	TGTGCCAGCAGTAGCGGGGCCGGGGAGCTGTTTTTT	TRBV27	TRBJ2-2	TRBD2	once
CASSLARTGLGDTQYF	TGTGCCAGCAGCTTAGCCCGAACGGGCCTCGGGGATACGCAGTATTTT	TRBV11-2	TRBJ2-3	-	-
CASSLESATNEKLFF	TGTGCCAGCAGCTTAGAGAGTGCAACTAATGAAAAACTGTTTTTT	TRBV13	TRBJ1-4	-	-